These 6 T cell receptor beta chains were sequenced from one sample in a study of CD8 T cells in Susac syndrome (dated by TCRdb to about 2019). Libraries were constructed by the immunoSEQ multiplex PCR assay. RNA was extracted using the RNeasy kit, and about 0.5 to 1 ug of the RNA was reverse transcribed with random hexamers. The public reads were quality trimmed at Q25 with fastp and then assembled into clones with MiXCR by TCRdb, keeping productive beta chains. When rows share a CDR3 protein, they turn into one entry using the most common DNA and genes. This sample lists 150,000 to 200,000 distinct CDR3 sequences; roughly 95% were detected once. 0.15% to 0.2% of the sample rests with the top ten. The sample consisted of CD8+ T cells from PBMCs. The receptor source for this set is a human donor with multiple sclerosis.

This chain connects TRBV15 to TRBJ2-7; no reliable D call. V lost 2 bases and J lost 6, with 11 bases in between. This CDR3 spans 13 amino acids. In germline, CDR1 is LNHNV, CDR2 YYDKDF (reference sequence). Written as DNA, the CDR3 is TGTGCCACCAGCAGAACCTTCACGAGCGAGCAGTACTTC. Translation gives CATSRTFTSEQYF.

The chain joins TRBV11-2 to TRBJ2-7; 11 positions agree with TRBD1. The CDR3 extends over 14 amino acids. Germline assignment: CDR1 SGHAT and CDR2 FQNNGV. The junction had 4 bases not matched to a gene; V was cut back by 3 bases and J by 6 bases. The CDR3 DNA sequence: TGTGCCAGCAGCTTTTGGACAGGGGGCGTCGAGCAGTACTTC. This translates into CASSFWTGGVEQYF. Full variable domain (outside the CDR3, taken from reference TRBV11-2 and TRBJ2-7): EAGVAQSPRYKIIEKRQSVAFWCNPISGHATLYWYQQILGQGPKLLIQFQNNGVVDDSQLPKDRFSAERLKGVDSTLKIQPAKLEDSAVYLCASSFWTGGVEQYFGPGTRLTVT.

V is TRBV9 and J is TRBJ2-7; maybe TRBD2 (7 bases). CDR3 length: 15 amino acids. The V and J ends lost 4 bases and 2 bases respectively, with 16 bases between them. Germline values: CDR1 SGDLS, CDR2 YYNGEE. The CDR3 DNA reads TGTGCCAGCAGCCCCACGGGGGGCAATGCCTACGAGCAGTACTTC. Its protein is CASSPTGGNAYEQYF. The full variable domain, rest sourced from reference TRBV9 and TRBJ2-7, is DSGVTQTPKHLITATGQRVTLRCSPRSGDLSVYWYQQSLDQGLQFLIQYYNGEERAKGNILERFSAQQFPDLHSELNLSSLELGDSALYFCASSPTGGNAYEQYFGPGTRLTVT.

The chain carries TRBV5-1 and TRBJ1-5; D gene ambiguous. The germline gives CDR1 SGHRS, CDR2 YFSETQ. V dropped 0 bases and J dropped 3 bases, with 7 bases sitting between them. CDR3 length equals 14 residues. The CDR3 coding sequence is TGCGCCAGCAGCTTGGTTCCGAACAATCAGCCCCAGCATTTT. Translated, it gives CASSLVPNNQPQHF.

The V gene is TRBV6-5, the J gene TRBJ2-1, with 7 bases aligning to TRBD1. The germline CDR1 and CDR2 sequences are MNHEY and SVGAGI. The CDR3 is 14 amino acids. Trimming at V came to 6 bases and at J to 2 bases, leaving 4 bases not matched to a gene. The DNA for the CDR3 is TGTGCCAGCAGCAGACAGGGAACCTACAATGAGCAGTTCTTC. It specifies CASSRQGTYNEQFF.

This chain joins TRBV18 and TRBJ2-3; tentative D call: TRBD2 (5 bases). CDR1 is KGHSH and CDR2 is LQKENI in the germline V gene. The CDR3 runs 14 residues. The V end was cut by 1 base, the J end by 5 bases, with 10 bases between. This CDR3 reads CASSPRPAEDTQYF. CDR3 bases: TGTGCCAGCTCACCACGACCAGCGGAAGATACGCAGTATTTT.